A selection of T cell receptor beta chains follows, all from one sample in a study of OX40 agonist ivuxolimab in advanced cancers. The assay was immunoSEQ multiplex PCR, and TCRdb's table has in-frame clones only and misses some. The sample comprises 60,000 to 80,000 clones, roughly four fifths of which are singletons, and about 4.1% rests with the top ten. Sample: CD4+ or CD8+ T cells sorted from blood, taken in a trial of the OX40 agonist ivuxolimab. The receptors here all came from an adult with an advanced solid tumor such as melanoma, head and neck, liver or kidney cancer. Each CDR3 is given with its conserved first and last residue. A D gene is named only where the DNA matches it firmly. Some rows have no size entry. The others give once, few or many, or a class for an expanded clone.

d_call	clone_size	v_call	j_call	cdr3_aa	cdr3_nt
TRBD1	NA	TRBV7-2	TRBJ1-2	CASSLGQSVGYTF	TGTGCCAGCAGCTTGGGACAGTCGGTCGGCTACACCTTC
NA	NA	TRBV18	TRBJ2-7	CASSPAGAYEQYF	TGTGCCAGCTCACCGGCAGGGGCCTACGAGCAGTACTTC
TRBD1	once	TRBV6-5	TRBJ2-6	CASGQEQAGANVLTF	TGTGCCAGCGGACAGGAACAAGCTGGGGCCAACGTCCTGACTTTC
TRBD1	NA	TRBV4-2	TRBJ2-2	CASSQGTGNTGELFF	TGTGCCAGCAGCCAAGGGACAGGGAACACCGGGGAGCTGTTTTTT
NA	NA	TRBV19	TRBJ2-1	CASSMRGVPNEQFF	TGTGCCAGTAGTATGAGAGGGGTACCCAATGAGCAGTTCTTC
NA	NA	TRBV19	TRBJ1-1	CASSDLQGRTEAFF	TGTGCCAGTAGTGATTTGCAGGGGCGAACTGAAGCTTTCTTT
NA	NA	TRBV9	TRBJ2-1	CASSVARPWDEQFF	TGTGCCAGCAGCGTAGCGCGTCCCTGGGATGAGCAGTTCTTC
NA	NA	TRBV19	TRBJ1-2	CASSPGQGLFYGYTF	TGTGCCAGTAGCCCGGGACAAGGTCTTTTCTATGGCTACACCTTC
NA	NA	TRBV28	TRBJ2-3	CASSSYTTDTQYF	TGTGCCAGCAGTTCTTACACGACAGATACGCAGTATTTT
NA	NA	TRBV5-1	TRBJ2-7	CASSLVLDTSYEQYF	TGCGCCAGCAGCTTGGTACTGGACACCTCCTACGAGCAGTACTTC
NA	NA	TRBV6-5	TRBJ1-1	CASRRDGVNTEAFF	TGTGCCAGCCGACGGGACGGAGTGAACACTGAAGCTTTCTTT
TRBD1	NA	TRBV5-1	TRBJ2-2	CASSLGDRGTGELFF	TGCGCCAGCAGCTTGGGGGACAGGGGAACCGGGGAGCTGTTTTTT
NA	NA	TRBV12-5	TRBJ2-1	CASGLDHRNEQFF	TGTGCTAGTGGTTTGGACCACAGGAATGAGCAGTTCTTC
NA	NA	TRBV7-9	TRBJ1-4	CASREGNEKLFF	TGTGCCAGCAGGGAAGGGAATGAAAAACTGTTTTTT
TRBD1	NA	TRBV19	TRBJ2-1	CASSIDRGLYNEQFF	TGTGCCAGTAGTATCGACAGGGGGCTCTACAATGAGCAGTTCTTC
TRBD1	NA	TRBV7-9	TRBJ1-2	CASSKWTGGNYGYTF	TGTGCCAGCAGCAAATGGACAGGGGGAAACTATGGCTACACCTTC
NA	NA	TRBV19	TRBJ1-4	CASRQSPTNEKLFF	TGTGCCAGTAGGCAGAGCCCAACTAATGAAAAACTGTTTTTT
TRBD1	NA	TRBV27	TRBJ1-2	CASSLKDRGHGYTF	TGTGCCAGCAGTTTAAAGGACAGGGGGCATGGCTACACCTTC
NA	NA	TRBV27	TRBJ1-2	CASSPVPAGRSGYTF	TGTGCCAGCAGCCCCGTCCCGGCAGGGAGATCTGGCTACACCTTC
NA	once	TRBV9	TRBJ2-3	CASSVEPNDADTQYF	TGTGCCAGCAGTGTGGAGCCAAATGACGCAGATACGCAGTATTTT
NA	NA	TRBV6-1	TRBJ2-5	CATTGSGLSQYF	TGTGCCACCACAGGGTCTGGTTTGTCCCAGTACTTC
NA	NA	TRBV29-1	TRBJ1-1	CSVHSGVAFF	TGCAGCGTTCATTCAGGGGTAGCTTTCTTT